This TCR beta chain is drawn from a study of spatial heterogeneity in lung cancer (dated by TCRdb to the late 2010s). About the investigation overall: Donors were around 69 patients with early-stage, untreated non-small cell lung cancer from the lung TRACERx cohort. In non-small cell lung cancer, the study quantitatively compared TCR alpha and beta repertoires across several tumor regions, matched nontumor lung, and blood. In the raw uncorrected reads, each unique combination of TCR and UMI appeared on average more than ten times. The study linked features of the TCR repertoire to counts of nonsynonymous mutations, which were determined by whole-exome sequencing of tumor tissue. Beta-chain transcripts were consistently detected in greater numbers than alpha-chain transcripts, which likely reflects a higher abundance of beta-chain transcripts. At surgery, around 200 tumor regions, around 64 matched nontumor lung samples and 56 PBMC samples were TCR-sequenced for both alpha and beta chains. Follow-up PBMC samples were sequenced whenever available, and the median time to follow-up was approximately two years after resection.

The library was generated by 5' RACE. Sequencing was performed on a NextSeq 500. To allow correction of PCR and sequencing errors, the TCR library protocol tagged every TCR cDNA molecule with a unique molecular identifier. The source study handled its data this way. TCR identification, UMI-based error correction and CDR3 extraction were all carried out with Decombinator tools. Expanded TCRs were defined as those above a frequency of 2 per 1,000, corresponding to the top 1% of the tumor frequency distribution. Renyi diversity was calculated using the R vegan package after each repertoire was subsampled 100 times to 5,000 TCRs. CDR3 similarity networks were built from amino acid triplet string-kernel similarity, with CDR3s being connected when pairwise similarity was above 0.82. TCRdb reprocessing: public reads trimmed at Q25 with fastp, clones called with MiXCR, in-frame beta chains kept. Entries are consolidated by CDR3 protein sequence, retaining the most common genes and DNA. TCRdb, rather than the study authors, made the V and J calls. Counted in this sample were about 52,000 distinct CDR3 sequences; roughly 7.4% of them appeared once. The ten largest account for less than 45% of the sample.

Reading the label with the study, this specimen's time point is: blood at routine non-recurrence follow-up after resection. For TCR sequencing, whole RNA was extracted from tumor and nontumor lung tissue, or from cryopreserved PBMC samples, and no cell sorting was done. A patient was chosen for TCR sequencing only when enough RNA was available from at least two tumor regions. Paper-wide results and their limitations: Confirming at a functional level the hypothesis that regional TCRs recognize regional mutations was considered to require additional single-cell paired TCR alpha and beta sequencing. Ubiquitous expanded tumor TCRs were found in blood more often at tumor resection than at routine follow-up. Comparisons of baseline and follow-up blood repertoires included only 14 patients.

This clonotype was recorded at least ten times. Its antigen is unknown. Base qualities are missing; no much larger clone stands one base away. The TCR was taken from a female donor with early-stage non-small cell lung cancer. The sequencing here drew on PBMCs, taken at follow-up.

In nucleotide form, the sequence is TGTGCCAGCAGTCTCCGGGACTTAAAAGAGACCCAGTACTTC. This gives the protein CASSLRDLKETQYF. The chain is encoded by TRBV6-2 or TRBV6-3 joined to TRBJ2-5; the D gene is perhaps TRBD2, on 6 matching bases. There are 14 amino acids in the CDR3, from cysteine to phenylalanine inclusive. The entry retains the CDR3 DNA only, 42 bases that are in frame from base 1. For CDR1 and CDR2, the germline V gene lists MNHEY and SVGEGT. V gives up 5 bases and J gives up 3 bases, and the segment between their germline ends measures 13 bases.